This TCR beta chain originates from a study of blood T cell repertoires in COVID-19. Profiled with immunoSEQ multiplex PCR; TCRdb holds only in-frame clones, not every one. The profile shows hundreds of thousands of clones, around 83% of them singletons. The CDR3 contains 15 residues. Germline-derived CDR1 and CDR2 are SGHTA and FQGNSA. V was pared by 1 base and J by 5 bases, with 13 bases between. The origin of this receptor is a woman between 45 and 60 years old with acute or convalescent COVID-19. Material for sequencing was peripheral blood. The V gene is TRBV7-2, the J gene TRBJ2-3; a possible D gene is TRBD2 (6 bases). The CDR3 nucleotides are TGTGCCAGCAGCTTAGAAATGAAGGGAGGAGATACGCAGTATTTT. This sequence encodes CASSLEMKGGDTQYF.